Each of the 17 T cell receptor beta chains below was sequenced from the same sample in a study of cytomegalovirus exposure and HLA in healthy donors. Primers: 60 Vbeta forward and 13 Jbeta reverse. Libraries were prepared by immunoSEQ multiplex PCR; TCRdb keeps only in-frame clonotypes and omits some of them. Of 220,000 or so clones in the sample, approximately 85% are singletons; the top ten hold roughly 2.5%. The sequenced sample was PBMCs. These receptor sequences come from a woman between 40 and 50 years old in good health and CMV-seronegative.

V is TRBV10-2 and J is TRBJ2-7, with D maybe TRBD1 (5 bases). Trimming stripped 0 bases from V and 1 base from J, with 16 bases between. The CDR3 runs 17 residues. Per the germline V gene, CDR1 is WSHSY and CDR2 is SAAADI. The CDR3 reads CASSESLGAGRSYEQYF. CDR3 in DNA: TGCGCCAGCAGTGAGTCGTTAGGGGCAGGTCGGTCCTACGAGCAGTACTTC.

This chain uses TRBV7-9 with TRBJ2-7, with D possibly being TRBD2 (5 bases). The CDR3 loop spans 13 amino acids. The V gene lost 5 bases and the J gene lost 3 bases, with 11 bases spanning the gap. CDR1 is SEHNR, CDR2 FQNEAQ, per germline (reference sequence). CDR3 bases: TGTGCCAGCAGCGAACGGGCGGGCTACGAGCAGTACTTC. It codes for CASSERAGYEQYF.

This chain uses TRBV9 with TRBJ2-2; TRBD2 agrees at 11 bases. CDR1 is SGDLS and CDR2 is YYNGEE in the germline V gene. The J segment lost 7 bases and the V segment lost 0 bases, leaving 8 bases of the junction unmatched. CDR3 length: 17 residues. CDR3 DNA: TGTGCCAGCAGCGTAGGCCTAGCGGGAGGTAATAACGGGGAGCTGTTTTTT. Its translation is CASSVGLAGGNNGELFF. Full variable domain (rest looked up from reference TRBV9 and TRBJ2-2): DSGVTQTPKHLITATGQRVTLRCSPRSGDLSVYWYQQSLDQGLQFLIQYYNGEERAKGNILERFSAQQFPDLHSELNLSSLELGDSALYFCASSVGLAGGNNGELFFGEGSRLTVL.

The rearrangement joins TRBV6-5 to TRBJ2-7; 7 bases fit TRBD2. Germline-derived CDR1 and CDR2 are MNHEY and SVGAGI. This CDR3 spans 15 amino acids. With 4 bases clipped from V and 3 bases from J, the junction kept 9 bases outside the gene matches. The CDR3 coding sequence is TGTGCCAGCAGTTTAGGGCCTAGCGGTCTCTACGAGCAGTACTTC. Its translation: CASSLGPSGLYEQYF.

This clone has a handful of counts. The V and J genes are TRBV7-8 and TRBJ2-2; 7 bases fit TRBD2. The CDR3 runs 16 residues. The V segment lost 1 base and the J segment 1 base; nucleotides outside the gene matches: 3. Germline CDR1 and CDR2: SGHVS and FQNEAQ. CDR3 bases: TGTGCCAGCAGCTTAGAGGGACTACTGAACACCGGGGAGCTGTTTTTT. Its translation: CASSLEGLLNTGELFF.

This chain joins TRBV5-6 and TRBJ1-2, with a tentative D call TRBD1 (5 bases). V lost 0 bases, J lost 6 bases, and 12 bases lay in between. The CDR3 runs to 14 residues. Germline V gene lookup returns CDR1 SGHDT and CDR2 YYEEEE. The chain's CDR3 is CASSLVGREDGYTF. Here the CDR3 DNA reads TGTGCCAGCAGCTTGGTGGGCAGGGAGGATGGCTACACCTTC.

This chain connects TRBV9 to TRBJ1-2, with D maybe TRBD1 (6 bases). CDR3 length: 14 amino acids. Germline V CDR1 and CDR2: SGDLS, YYNGEE. V shed 2 bases and J shed 0 bases, with 8 bases lying between them. This chain's CDR3 is CASSVDSSNYGYTF. For the CDR3, the DNA is TGTGCCAGCAGCGTGGACAGCTCTAACTATGGCTACACCTTC.

The rearrangement links TRBV27 to TRBJ2-2; D is uncertain. CDR1 is MNHEY, CDR2 SMNVEV, per germline (reference sequence). The CDR3 extends over 14 amino acids. Trimming cost V 7 bases and J 0 bases, with 9 bases left between them. CDR3 loop: CASITAANTGELFF. Written as DNA, the CDR3 is TGTGCCAGCATAACAGCCGCGAACACCGGGGAGCTGTTTTTT.

This chain uses TRBV5-1 with TRBJ2-1, with 15 bases identical to TRBD2. Losses at the gene ends were 7 bases for V and 4 bases for J; bases not matched to a gene: 9. The CDR3 is made up of 17 amino acids. Germline V gives CDR1 SGHRS, CDR2 YFSETQ. The CDR3 nucleotides read TGCGCCAGCGCGTATCCGGGACTAGCGGGAGGTTACAATGAGCAGTTCTTC. Translated: CASAYPGLAGGYNEQFF.

The rearrangement links TRBV6-1 to TRBJ1-1; 8 bases map to TRBD1. After removal of 8 bases from V and 2 bases from J, the junction contained 4 bases not matched to a gene. The germline V gene has CDR1 MNHNS and CDR2 SASEGT. The CDR3 extends over 13 amino acids. In DNA, the CDR3 is TGTGCCAGCGGTCAGGGGGCCAACACTGAAGCTTTCTTT. It is translated as CASGQGANTEAFF.

The chain recombines TRBV5-1 with TRBJ1-3; D is perhaps TRBD1 (5 bases). This CDR3 is 15 amino acids long. Trimming stripped 2 bases from V and 0 bases from J, with 9 bases between. The V gene's germline CDR1 is SGHRS and CDR2 YFSETQ. CDR3 region: CASSLQAVSGNTIYF. The CDR3 DNA reads as TGCGCCAGCAGCTTACAGGCAGTCTCTGGAAACACCATATATTTT.

Only a few counts were recorded for this clone. The genes are TRBV19 and TRBJ2-2, with 7 bases that match TRBD1. The CDR3 extends over 17 amino acids. Germline V gene sequence: CDR1 LNHDA, CDR2 SQIVND (reference sequence). After removal of 6 bases from V and 2 bases from J, the junction contained 12 bases not matched to a gene. CDR3: CASRMAVGQTNTGELFF. The CDR3 DNA follows: TGTGCCAGTAGGATGGCGGTGGGACAGACAAACACCGGGGAGCTGTTTTTT.

The rearrangement joins TRBV12-5 to TRBJ1-3; D gene uncertain. Trimming pared 1 base from V and 4 bases from J, leaving 8 bases between. CDR3 length: 14 amino acids. Germline CDR1 LGHNT, CDR2 FRNRAP. Here the CDR3 DNA reads TGTGCTAGTGGTTTGGACAGTAAGGGAAACACCATATATTTT. Translating gives CASGLDSKGNTIYF.

J is TRBJ2-2 and V is TRBV30, with a possible D match to TRBD1 (6 bases). Per germline, CDR1 GTSNPN and CDR2 SVGIG (reference sequence). V lost 1 base, J lost 4 bases, and 13 bases lay in between. The CDR3 covers 15 residues. The CDR3 loop reads CAWSGAAGVTGELFF. The CDR3 DNA reads TGTGCCTGGAGTGGGGCCGCAGGGGTCACCGGGGAGCTGTTTTTT.

The chain recombines TRBV12-5 with TRBJ2-7; maybe TRBD2 (5 bases). The CDR3 contains 13 residues. Trimming removed 4 bases at V and 6 bases at J, with 13 bases between. CDR1 is LGHNT, CDR2 FRNRAP, per germline. The CDR3 DNA reads TGTGCTAGTGGTTCTAATGGAGGCGGCGAGCAGTACTTC. Amino acid sequence: CASGSNGGGEQYF.

The CDR3: CASGPGLAGFTGELFF. As DNA, the CDR3 is TGTGCTAGTGGTCCCGGGCTAGCGGGATTCACCGGGGAGCTGTTTTTT. This chain joins TRBV12-5 and TRBJ2-2; 9 bases are a match to TRBD2. The germline CDR1 and CDR2 sequences are LGHNT and FRNRAP. V was pared by 5 bases and J by 4 bases, with 8 bases of the junction left unmatched. The CDR3 is made up of 16 amino acids.

The chain combines TRBV28 with TRBJ2-7; weak D call: TRBD1 (6 bases). Germline V gene data show CDR1 as MDHEN and CDR2 as SYDVKM. Trimming left V 7 bases short and J 4 bases short, with 17 bases between. The CDR3 is made up of 14 amino acids. This CDR3 is CASTPDSLGYEQYF. CDR3 DNA sequence: TGTGCCAGCACCCCGGACAGTCTGGGGTACGAGCAGTACTTC.